The 18 T cell receptor beta chains listed next were all sequenced from one sample in a study of blood T cell repertoires in COVID-19. Produced via immunoSEQ multiplex PCR; TCRdb's table is partial and in-frame only. This sample has 300,000 to 400,000 clones, with more than 70% found just once. The sequencing input was peripheral blood. Receptors originate from a woman aged 45-60 years who had recovered from COVID-19.

This sequence joins TRBV19 and TRBJ2-3; D unresolved. The CDR3 runs 12 residues. Trimming took 5 bases from V and 5 from J, leaving 8 bases between them. Germline CDR1 is LNHDA and CDR2 is SQIVND (reference sequence). This CDR3 reads CASSFTGDTQYF. The CDR3 DNA reads as TGTGCCAGTAGTTTCACGGGAGATACGCAGTATTTT.

The V call is TRBV7-3, the J call TRBJ2-1; TRBD2 matches at 7 bases. Germline V CDR1 and CDR2: SGHTA, FQGTGA. J was trimmed by 7 bases and V by 6 bases; bases with no gene match: 15. The CDR3 is 16 residues long. CDR3 in amino acids: CASRERAGEPGNEQFF. In DNA, the CDR3 is TGTGCCAGCAGGGAAAGGGCGGGAGAGCCGGGGAATGAGCAGTTCTTC. The whole variable domain, filled in from reference TRBV7-3 and TRBJ2-1, reads GAGVSQTPSNKVTEKGKYVELRCDPISGHTALYWYRQSLGQGPEFLIYFQGTGAADDSGLPNDRFFAVRPEGSVSTLKIQRTERGDSAVYLCASRERAGEPGNEQFFGPGTRLTVL.

The chain carries TRBV30 and TRBJ2-1; D gene uncertain. CDR1 is GTSNPN, CDR2 SVGIG, per germline (reference sequence). This CDR3 spans 11 amino acids. V lost 0 bases, J lost 9 bases, and 6 bases lay in between. The CDR3 sequence is CAWSVLAEQFF. In DNA form, the CDR3 reads TGTGCCTGGAGTGTATTAGCTGAGCAGTTCTTC.

This chain joins TRBV28 and TRBJ1-2, with no clear D. Germline CDR1 reads MDHEN; CDR2 reads SYDVKM. The CDR3 extends over 15 amino acids. The V and J ends lost 6 bases and 5 bases respectively, with 19 bases between them. The CDR3 spells CASSPPKAADYGYTF. In DNA form, the CDR3 reads TGTGCCAGCAGCCCCCCAAAGGCCGCGGATTATGGCTACACCTTC.

This rearrangement joins TRBV5-1 to TRBJ2-7; 12 bases align to TRBD2. J was trimmed by 3 bases and V by 5 bases; bases with no gene match: 18. The CDR3 is 19 residues long. Germline V lookup: CDR1 SGHRS, CDR2 YFSETQ. The CDR3 nucleotides are TGCGCCAGCAGTCCGTTGGTTGCTAGCGGGAGGGCCACCGGCTACGAGCAGTACTTC. Translated, it gives CASSPLVASGRATGYEQYF.

The chain carries TRBV19 and TRBJ1-4, with D possibly being TRBD1 (5 bases). CDR1 LNHDA and CDR2 SQIVND come from the germline V gene (reference sequence). V was shortened by 6 bases and J by 5 bases, with 10 bases between the two germline ends. This CDR3 contains 13 residues. The CDR3 loop reads CASSQGRNEKLFF. In nucleotides, the CDR3 is TGTGCCAGTAGCCAGGGCCGGAATGAAAAACTGTTTTTT.

The genes are TRBV5-4 and TRBJ1-4; 9 bases align to TRBD1. V lost 7 bases, J lost 8 bases, and 15 bases stayed unmatched. Germline values: CDR1 SGHNT, CDR2 YYREEE (reference sequence). This CDR3 has 16 amino acids. The CDR3 spells CASPCRTGTGKEKLFF. The CDR3 coding sequence is TGTGCCAGCCCCTGCCGAACAGGGACAGGGAAGGAAAAACTGTTTTTT.

The chain recombines TRBV20-1 with TRBJ2-3; 8 bases map to TRBD2. V lost 3 bases and J lost 4; bases outside the gene matches: 18. The CDR3 is made up of 18 amino acids. CDR1 and CDR2 from the germline V gene are DFQATT and SNEGSKA (reference sequence). As DNA, the CDR3 is TGCAGTGCTAGTCCATTGGGACTAGAGATCGCAATCCCAGATACGCAGTATTTT. It codes for CSASPLGLEIAIPDTQYF.

The rearrangement joins TRBV7-6 to TRBJ2-5; 9 bases align to TRBD2. Germline CDR1 reads SGHVS; CDR2 reads FNYEAQ. The CDR3 is 16 residues long. V gave up 0 bases and J gave up 5 bases; unmatched junction bases: 7. CDR3 residues: CASSLARAGGPETQYF. Written as DNA, the CDR3 is TGTGCCAGCAGCTTAGCCCGGGCGGGAGGGCCGGAGACCCAGTACTTC. Full variable domain (rest looked up from reference TRBV7-6 and TRBJ2-5): GAGVSQSPRYKVTKRGQDVALRCDPISGHVSLYWYRQALGQGPEFLTYFNYEAQQDKSGLPNDRFSAERPEGSISTLTIQRTEQRDSAMYRCASSLARAGGPETQYFGPGTRLLVL.

CDR3 sequence reads: CATSRGSGANVLTF. The CDR3 coding sequence is TGTGCCACGTCACGGGGATCTGGGGCCAACGTCCTGACTTTC. The rearrangement links TRBV19 to TRBJ2-6; maybe TRBD2 (5 bases). Germline assignment: CDR1 LNHDA and CDR2 SQIVND (reference sequence). The CDR3 has 14 residues. Trimming removed 10 bases at V and 1 base at J, with 11 bases between.

The chain joins TRBV14 to TRBJ2-1; D unclear. The V and J ends lost 3 bases and 8 bases respectively, with 8 bases between them. CDR1 is SGHDN and CDR2 is FVKESK in the germline V gene. This CDR3 region has 12 residues. The CDR3 region has the DNA TGTGCCAGCAGCCACTTTGACTATGAGCAGTTCTTC. The encoded protein is CASSHFDYEQFF.

J is TRBJ2-3 and V is TRBV4-3; perhaps TRBD2 as D (5 bases). Trimming removed 1 base from V and 5 bases from J, with 13 bases in between. Germline CDR1 LGHNA, CDR2 YSLEER. This CDR3 region has 15 residues. The CDR3 here is CASSQATIRGDTQYF. The CDR3 DNA follows: TGCGCCAGCAGCCAAGCCACTATCCGGGGAGATACGCAGTATTTT.

V is TRBV21-1 and J is TRBJ2-7; TRBD2, the table's D call, lacks a check against the DNA. TRBV21-1 is labeled a pseudogene. The CDR3 is 12 amino acids. CDR3 DNA sequence: TGTGCCAGCAAATCTCCTAGCTACGAGCAGTACTTC. Amino acids: CASKSPSYEQYF.

This sequence joins TRBV19 and TRBJ2-3, with D possibly matching TRBD1 (5 bases). The CDR3 consists of 14 residues. The V and J ends lost 7 bases and 2 bases respectively, with 13 bases between them. Germline V gene data show CDR1 as LNHDA and CDR2 as SQIVND (reference sequence). The CDR3 region is CASTPGPHTDTQYF. CDR3 sequence (DNA): TGTGCCAGTACCCCAGGGCCTCACACAGATACGCAGTATTTT.

This chain joins TRBV7-6 and TRBJ2-1, with 8 bases fitting TRBD1. This CDR3 is 15 amino acids long. CDR1 and CDR2 (germline): SGHVS, FNYEAQ. V lost 5 bases to trimming and J lost 0 bases; unmatched junction nucleotides: 3. CDR3 sequence (DNA): TGTGCCAGCAGCAGGACAGGGAGCTCCTACAATGAGCAGTTCTTC. Protein: CASSRTGSSYNEQFF.

This chain joins TRBV3-1 (or the pseudogene TRBV3-2) and TRBJ1-4; tentative D call: TRBD1 (6 bases). Looked up from germline, CDR1 is LGHDT and CDR2 is YNNKEL (reference sequence). Trimming stripped 2 bases from V and 5 bases from J, with 12 bases between. The length of the CDR3 is 15 residues. CDR3 residues: CASSQSRDMNEKLFF. DNA for the CDR3: TGTGCCAGCAGCCAATCGAGGGACATGAATGAAAAACTGTTTTTT.

V is TRBV6-5 and J is TRBJ2-3; 13 bases align to TRBD2. The CDR3 is made up of 15 amino acids. V gave up 8 bases and J gave up 7 bases; unmatched junction bases: 9. Per the germline V gene, CDR1 is MNHEY and CDR2 is SVGAGI. CDR3: CASGGLAGQGNTQYF. The CDR3 nucleotides are TGTGCCAGCGGGGGACTAGCGGGGCAGGGCAATACGCAGTATTTT.

This chain joins TRBV7-2 and TRBJ1-6; D call uncertain. The ends were cut back, 4 bases at V and 15 bases at J, with 16 bases in the middle. Per germline, CDR1 SGHTA and CDR2 FQGNSA. The CDR3 is made up of 13 amino acids. Here the CDR3 DNA reads TGTGCCAGCAGCTCCGACTATCTGGGCCTCCTCCACTTT. It codes for CASSSDYLGLLHF.